This is a list of T cell receptor beta chains from one sample in a study of OX40 agonist ivuxolimab in advanced cancers. Clones were sequenced by immunoSEQ multiplex PCR, and TCRdb holds only the in-frame ones, with some missing. The repertoire holds about 93,000 clones, approximately 94% seen once, with around 2.5% in the top ten. The specimen was CD4+ or CD8+ T cells sorted from blood, collected in a trial of the OX40 agonist ivuxolimab. Every receptor here comes from an adult with an advanced solid tumor such as melanoma, head and neck, liver or kidney cancer. The CDR3 runs from the conserved cysteine through the conserved F or W. Fields, in order: clone size, J gene, D gene, V gene, CDR3 DNA, CDR3 protein. The D gene is left open where the match is weak. Some rows mark clone size as missing; the rest say once, few, many or name a class of expanded clone.

clone_size: NA
j_call: TRBJ1-2
d_call: TRBD1
v_call: TRBV6-5
cdr3_nt: TGTGCCAGCAGTGAAAGACAGGGGTTTAATGGCTACACCTTC
cdr3_aa: CASSERQGFNGYTF

clone_size: NA
j_call: TRBJ1-2
d_call: NA
v_call: TRBV2
cdr3_nt: TGTGCCAGCAAGACAGTCTATGGCTACACCTTC
cdr3_aa: CASKTVYGYTF

clone_size: NA
j_call: TRBJ1-2
d_call: NA
v_call: TRBV6-6
cdr3_nt: TGTGCCAGCAGTCCTGGCTCCGGGCTACTCTATGGCTACACCTTC
cdr3_aa: CASSPGSGLLYGYTF

clone_size: NA
j_call: TRBJ2-1
d_call: NA
v_call: TRBV7-8
cdr3_nt: TGTGCCAGCAGCCCCAACCCTGGTCCCCTCCCAGATGAGCAGTTCTTC
cdr3_aa: CASSPNPGPLPDEQFF

clone_size: NA
j_call: TRBJ1-2
d_call: NA
v_call: TRBV14
cdr3_nt: TGTGCCAGCAGCCCCTATCGCGGGGGGAACTATGGCTACACCTTC
cdr3_aa: CASSPYRGGNYGYTF

clone_size: NA
j_call: TRBJ2-7
d_call: TRBD2
v_call: TRBV27
cdr3_nt: TGTGCCAGCAGTTTATCCTCTAGCGGGACCATCGAGCAGTACTTC
cdr3_aa: CASSLSSSGTIEQYF

clone_size: NA
j_call: TRBJ1-4
d_call: TRBD1
v_call: TRBV2
cdr3_nt: TGTGCCAGCAGTGGGTGGGCGGGACAGCTGAATGAAAAACTGTTTTTT
cdr3_aa: CASSGWAGQLNEKLFF

clone_size: NA
j_call: TRBJ2-3
d_call: TRBD2
v_call: TRBV5-1
cdr3_nt: TGCGCCAGCAGCTTTTTGGGGGCGGGAGGGCCTCCAGATACGCAGTATTTT
cdr3_aa: CASSFLGAGGPPDTQYF

clone_size: NA
j_call: TRBJ1-3
d_call: NA
v_call: TRBV11-2
cdr3_nt: TGTGCCAGCAGCTTAGAGGGGAATGGTGGAAACACCATATATTTT
cdr3_aa: CASSLEGNGGNTIYF

clone_size: NA
j_call: TRBJ2-7
d_call: NA
v_call: TRBV19
cdr3_nt: TGTGCCAGTAGTATAGAGGGCGCGGACTCCTACGAGCAGTACTTC
cdr3_aa: CASSIEGADSYEQYF

clone_size: NA
j_call: TRBJ2-1
d_call: NA
v_call: TRBV7-9
cdr3_nt: TGTGCCAGCAGCCCTAGTGGGGCAGAGTGGAATGAGCAGTTCTTC
cdr3_aa: CASSPSGAEWNEQFF

clone_size: once
j_call: TRBJ1-1
d_call: TRBD1
v_call: TRBV6-5
cdr3_nt: TGTGCCAGCAGAAAGGACAGGGGTTACACTGAAGCTTTCTTT
cdr3_aa: CASRKDRGYTEAFF

clone_size: once
j_call: TRBJ1-3
d_call: NA
v_call: TRBV12-5
cdr3_nt: TGTGCTAGCGCATCTTTAGGGTTGAGCTCTGGAAACACCATATATTTT
cdr3_aa: CASASLGLSSGNTIYF

clone_size: NA
j_call: TRBJ2-7
d_call: TRBD2
v_call: TRBV27
cdr3_nt: TGTGCCAGCAGCCCCCTGGGGGGAGGGTCCTACGAGCAGTACTTC
cdr3_aa: CASSPLGGGSYEQYF

clone_size: NA
j_call: TRBJ2-7
d_call: NA
v_call: TRBV27
cdr3_nt: TGTGCCAGCGGTGCAGGGAGTGGGTACGAGCAGTACTTC
cdr3_aa: CASGAGSGYEQYF

clone_size: NA
j_call: TRBJ2-1
d_call: NA
v_call: TRBV10-3
cdr3_nt: TGTGCCATCAGTGAGTCAGGGTACAATGAGCAGTTCTTC
cdr3_aa: CAISESGYNEQFF

clone_size: NA
j_call: TRBJ1-5
d_call: NA
v_call: TRBV27
cdr3_nt: TGTGCCAGCAGTCTGTCATCTAGCAATCAGCCCCAGCATTTT
cdr3_aa: CASSLSSSNQPQHF

clone_size: NA
j_call: TRBJ2-5
d_call: NA
v_call: TRBV19
cdr3_nt: TGTGCCAGTAGTATAATGGGGTACCAAGAGACCCAGTACTTC
cdr3_aa: CASSIMGYQETQYF

clone_size: NA
j_call: TRBJ2-7
d_call: NA
v_call: TRBV28
cdr3_nt: TGTGCCAGCTACAGCGGGCAGCAGTACTTC
cdr3_aa: CASYSGQQYF

clone_size: NA
j_call: TRBJ2-7
d_call: NA
v_call: TRBV7-6
cdr3_nt: TGTGCCAGCAGCCATAAGACAGACCACCTTCACTTC
cdr3_aa: CASSHKTDHLHF

clone_size: NA
j_call: TRBJ2-7
d_call: NA
v_call: TRBV5-1
cdr3_nt: TGCGCCAGCAGCCCCCGGTGGGGAAGCTACGAGCAGTACTTC
cdr3_aa: CASSPRWGSYEQYF

clone_size: NA
j_call: TRBJ2-1
d_call: TRBD1
v_call: TRBV5-5
cdr3_nt: TGTGCCAGCAGCCCCACAGGGGGGTCCTCCTACAATGAGCAGTTCTTC
cdr3_aa: CASSPTGGSSYNEQFF

clone_size: NA
j_call: TRBJ2-3
d_call: NA
v_call: TRBV27
cdr3_nt: TGTGCCAGCAGTTCTCAGAGGGGTCTACAAGCAACAGATACGCAGTATTTT
cdr3_aa: CASSSQRGLQATDTQYF

clone_size: NA
j_call: TRBJ1-1
d_call: TRBD1
v_call: TRBV6-5
cdr3_nt: TGTGCCAGCAGTTACTCCCAGGGGGCCACTGAAGCTTTCTTT
cdr3_aa: CASSYSQGATEAFF

clone_size: NA
j_call: TRBJ2-7
d_call: TRBD1
v_call: TRBV27
cdr3_nt: TGTGCCAGCAGTTTATCCGGGACAGGGGTCGAGCAGTACTTC
cdr3_aa: CASSLSGTGVEQYF

clone_size: NA
j_call: TRBJ2-4
d_call: TRBD2
v_call: TRBV2
cdr3_nt: TGTGCCAGCAGTGGGGAGGGGTTAGCCAAAAACATTCAGTACTTC
cdr3_aa: CASSGEGLAKNIQYF

clone_size: NA
j_call: TRBJ2-3
d_call: TRBD2
v_call: TRBV5-1
cdr3_nt: TGCGCCAGCAGCTTCTGGCGGGGGGGCCTTAGCGGCCCTAGCACAGATACGCAGTATTTT
cdr3_aa: CASSFWRGGLSGPSTDTQYF

clone_size: NA
j_call: TRBJ1-2
d_call: TRBD1
v_call: TRBV9
cdr3_nt: TGTGCCAGCAGCCCAGGGGGGTTAGGCTATGGCTACACCTTC
cdr3_aa: CASSPGGLGYGYTF

clone_size: NA
j_call: TRBJ2-7
d_call: TRBD1
v_call: TRBV15
cdr3_nt: TGTGCCACCTCGGACAGGGACCAATACGAGCAGTACTTC
cdr3_aa: CATSDRDQYEQYF

clone_size: NA
j_call: TRBJ2-1
d_call: TRBD2
v_call: TRBV6-5
cdr3_nt: TGTGCCAGCAGTTACGGGGCGGGAGGGTCAAATGAGCAGTTCTTC
cdr3_aa: CASSYGAGGSNEQFF

clone_size: NA
j_call: TRBJ2-1
d_call: TRBD2
v_call: TRBV13
cdr3_nt: TGTGCCAGCTCCACTAGCGGGAATTACAATGAGCAGTTCTTC
cdr3_aa: CASSTSGNYNEQFF

clone_size: NA
j_call: TRBJ1-2
d_call: NA
v_call: TRBV28
cdr3_nt: TGTGCCAGCCTCCGGGGGGGAACGTCCGGTGGCTACACCTTC
cdr3_aa: CASLRGGTSGGYTF

clone_size: NA
j_call: TRBJ2-7
d_call: TRBD2
v_call: TRBV7-8
cdr3_nt: TGTGCCAGCAGCTCCACCCCGGGACTAGCGGGAGGGCCCTCCTACGAGCAGTACTTC
cdr3_aa: CASSSTPGLAGGPSYEQYF

clone_size: NA
j_call: TRBJ1-1
d_call: NA
v_call: TRBV15
cdr3_nt: TGTGCCACCAGCGGAGCCCGGACGGAGAACACTGAAGCTTTCTTT
cdr3_aa: CATSGARTENTEAFF

clone_size: few
j_call: TRBJ1-6
d_call: NA
v_call: TRBV25-1
cdr3_nt: TGTGCCAGCAATCCCGGGGGGGGTTCACCCCTCCACTTT
cdr3_aa: CASNPGGGSPLHF

clone_size: NA
j_call: TRBJ2-7
d_call: TRBD1
v_call: TRBV29-1
cdr3_nt: TGCAGCGTTGAAAGCCCCGGGACAGGGGGCTCCTCCTACGAGCAGTACTTC
cdr3_aa: CSVESPGTGGSSYEQYF

clone_size: NA
j_call: TRBJ2-1
d_call: TRBD1
v_call: TRBV4-3
cdr3_nt: TGCGCCAGCAGCCAAGAAAGGGGGCGCTATGAGCAGTTCTTC
cdr3_aa: CASSQERGRYEQFF

clone_size: once
j_call: TRBJ2-2
d_call: NA
v_call: TRBV10-2
cdr3_nt: TGCGCCAGCAGTGAAGGGTCTGGCGGGGAGCTGTTTTTT
cdr3_aa: CASSEGSGGELFF

clone_size: NA
j_call: TRBJ1-1
d_call: NA
v_call: TRBV21-1
cdr3_nt: TGTGCCAGCAGCAAAGTGAACACTGAAGCTTTCTTT
cdr3_aa: CASSKVNTEAFF

clone_size: NA
j_call: TRBJ2-7
d_call: NA
v_call: TRBV30
cdr3_nt: TGTGCCTGGAGCAACAGCTCCTACGAGCAGTACTTC
cdr3_aa: CAWSNSSYEQYF

clone_size: NA
j_call: TRBJ2-1
d_call: NA
v_call: TRBV13
cdr3_nt: TGTGCCAGCAGCTTAGACTTCGGCGGCCTCAATGAGCAGTTCTTC
cdr3_aa: CASSLDFGGLNEQFF

clone_size: NA
j_call: TRBJ1-4
d_call: NA
v_call: TRBV6-5
cdr3_nt: TGTGCCAGCAGTTACTCCGGGATTGGGGAAAAACTGTTTTTT
cdr3_aa: CASSYSGIGEKLFF